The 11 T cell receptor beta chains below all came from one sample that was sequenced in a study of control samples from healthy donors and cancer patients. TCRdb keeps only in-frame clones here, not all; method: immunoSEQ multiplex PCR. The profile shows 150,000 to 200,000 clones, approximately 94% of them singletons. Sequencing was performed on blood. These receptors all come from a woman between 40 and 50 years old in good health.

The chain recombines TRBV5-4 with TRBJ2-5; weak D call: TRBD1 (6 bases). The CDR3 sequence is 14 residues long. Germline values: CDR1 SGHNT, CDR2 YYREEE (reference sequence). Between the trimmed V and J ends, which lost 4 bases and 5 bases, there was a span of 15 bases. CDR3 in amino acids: CASSPDSPGETQYF. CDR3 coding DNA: TGTGCCAGCAGCCCGGACAGCCCGGGGGAGACCCAGTACTTC. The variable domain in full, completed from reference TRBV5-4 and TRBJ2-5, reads ETGVTQSPTHLIKTRGQQVTLRCSSQSGHNTVSWYQQALGQGPQFIFQYYREEENGRGNFPPRFSGLQFPNYSSELNVNALELDDSALYLCASSPDSPGETQYFGPGTRLLVL.

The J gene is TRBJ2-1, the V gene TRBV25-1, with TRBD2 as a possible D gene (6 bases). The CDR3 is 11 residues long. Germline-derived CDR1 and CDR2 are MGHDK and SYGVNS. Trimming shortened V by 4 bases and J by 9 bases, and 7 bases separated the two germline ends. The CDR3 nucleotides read TGTGCCAGCAGTGGGGAGGTTGAGCAGTTCTTC. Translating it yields CASSGEVEQFF.

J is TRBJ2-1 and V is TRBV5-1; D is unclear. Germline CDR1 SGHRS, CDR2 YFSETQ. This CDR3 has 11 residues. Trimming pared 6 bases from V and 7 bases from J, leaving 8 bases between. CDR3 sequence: CASTEQNEQFF. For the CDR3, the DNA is TGCGCCAGCACGGAGCAGAATGAGCAGTTCTTC.

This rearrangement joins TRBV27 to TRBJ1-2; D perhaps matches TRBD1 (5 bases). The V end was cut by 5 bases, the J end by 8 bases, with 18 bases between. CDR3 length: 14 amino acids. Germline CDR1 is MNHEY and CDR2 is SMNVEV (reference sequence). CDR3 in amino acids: CASSLTGTPYGYTF. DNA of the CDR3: TGTGCCAGCAGTCTCACCGGGACCCCCTACGGCTACACCTTC.

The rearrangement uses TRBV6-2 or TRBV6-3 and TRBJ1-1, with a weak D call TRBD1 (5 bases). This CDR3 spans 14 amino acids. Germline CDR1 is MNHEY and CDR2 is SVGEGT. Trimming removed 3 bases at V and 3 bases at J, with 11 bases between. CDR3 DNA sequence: TGTGCCAGCAGTTATAGACCGGGGGACACTGAAGCTTTCTTT. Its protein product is CASSYRPGDTEAFF.

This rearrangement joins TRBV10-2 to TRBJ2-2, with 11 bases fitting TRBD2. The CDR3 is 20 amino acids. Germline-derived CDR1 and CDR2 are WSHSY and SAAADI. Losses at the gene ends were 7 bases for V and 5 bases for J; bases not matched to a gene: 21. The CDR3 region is CASKIAGGFSGGAGTGELFF. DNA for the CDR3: TGCGCCAGCAAAATCGCCGGAGGTTTTAGCGGGGGGGCAGGTACCGGGGAGCTGTTTTTT.

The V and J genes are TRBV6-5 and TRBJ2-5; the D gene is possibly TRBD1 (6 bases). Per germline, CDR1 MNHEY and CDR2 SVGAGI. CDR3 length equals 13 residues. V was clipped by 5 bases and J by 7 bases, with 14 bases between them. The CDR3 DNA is TGTGCCAGCAGTATGACAGGTTTAGGGACCCAGTACTTC. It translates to CASSMTGLGTQYF.

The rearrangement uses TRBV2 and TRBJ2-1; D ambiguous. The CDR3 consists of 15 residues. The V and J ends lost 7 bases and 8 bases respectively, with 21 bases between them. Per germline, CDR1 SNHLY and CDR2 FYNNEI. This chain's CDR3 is CASTKLPVSGDEQFF. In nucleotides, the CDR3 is TGTGCCAGCACAAAACTCCCGGTTTCTGGCGATGAGCAGTTCTTC.

The CDR3 spells CASSQDLVETQYF. CDR3 coding DNA: TGTGCCAGCAGCCAAGATCTTGTAGAGACCCAGTACTTC. The chain couples TRBV14 to TRBJ2-5; no firm D call. The CDR3 totals 13 residues. V was pared by 0 bases and J by 4 bases, with 6 bases between. Germline V gene sequence: CDR1 SGHDN, CDR2 FVKESK.

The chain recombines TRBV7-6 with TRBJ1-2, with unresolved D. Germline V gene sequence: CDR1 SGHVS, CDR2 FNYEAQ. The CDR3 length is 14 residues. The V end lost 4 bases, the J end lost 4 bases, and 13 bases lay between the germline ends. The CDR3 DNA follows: TGTGCCAGCAGCTCTGCCCCGGGAGGCTATGGCTACACCTTC. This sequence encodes CASSSAPGGYGYTF.

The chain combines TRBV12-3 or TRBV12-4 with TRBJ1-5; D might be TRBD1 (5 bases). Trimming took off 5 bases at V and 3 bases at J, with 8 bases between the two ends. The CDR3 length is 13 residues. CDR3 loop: CASSIRDNQPQHF. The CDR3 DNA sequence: TGTGCCAGCAGTATCAGGGACAATCAGCCCCAGCATTTT.